The clone carrying this TCR beta chain occurred a few times. What it binds is not known. This record comes from a study of T-cell reconstitution after alpha-beta-depleted transplantation in children. The study's findings and limits: A year post-transplant, T-cell counts and diversity derived mostly from newly produced T cells. Approximately two months post-transplant, alpha-beta T cells reportedly originated from several hundred expanded graft clones. Certain patients had high TCRbeta diversity at day 60, and it came from recipient T cells and thymic progenitors that survived.

TCRbeta library preparation incorporated unique molecular identifiers. MiXCR, applied by TCRdb to the PCR reads, yields one record per CDR3 protein. Of about 590,000 distinct CDR3 sequences detected, 10% to 15% appear once; the ten largest clones hold approximately 2.1%. The clonotype was recovered from a male patient younger than 18 who had a stem cell transplant for acute myeloid leukemia, so the T cells may come from the graft donor. Here the sequenced sample was PBMCs, mostly from graft donor cells, taken 360 days after TCRalphabeta/CD19-depleted stem cell transplant.

The CDR3 sequence is CASSGLASIKGADTQYF. CDR3 sequence (DNA): TGCGCCAGCAGTGGACTAGCTTCCATAAAAGGTGCAGATACGCAGTATTTT. The V call is TRBV5-1, the J call TRBJ2-3; 8 bases line up with TRBD2. Germline assignment: CDR1 SGHRS and CDR2 YFSETQ. Losses at the gene ends were 5 bases for V and 4 bases for J; bases not matched to a gene: 15. CDR3 size: 17 residues.